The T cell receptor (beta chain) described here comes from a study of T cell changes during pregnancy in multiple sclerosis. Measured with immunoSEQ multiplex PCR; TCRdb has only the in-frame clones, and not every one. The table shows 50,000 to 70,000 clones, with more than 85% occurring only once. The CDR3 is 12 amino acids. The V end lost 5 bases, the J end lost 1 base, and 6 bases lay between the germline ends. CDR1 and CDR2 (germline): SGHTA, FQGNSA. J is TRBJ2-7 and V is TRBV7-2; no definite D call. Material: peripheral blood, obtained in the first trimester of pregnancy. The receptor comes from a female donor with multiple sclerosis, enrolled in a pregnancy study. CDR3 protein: CASSATSYEQYF. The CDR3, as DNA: TGTGCCAGCAGCGCCACTTCCTACGAGCAGTACTTC.